The 7 T cell receptor beta chains presented below share a single source sample, sequenced in a study of T cell changes during pregnancy in multiple sclerosis. The assay was immunoSEQ multiplex PCR, and TCRdb's table has in-frame clones only and misses some. In the table there are around 50,000 clones, approximately 90% of which are singletons. Specimen: CD8+ T cells from peripheral blood mononuclear cells, collected in the second trimester of pregnancy. The receptors shown here come from a female donor with multiple sclerosis, enrolled in a pregnancy study.

The rearrangement joins TRBV11-3 to TRBJ2-3, with a possible D match to TRBD1 (5 bases). V was cut by 2 bases and J by 4 bases, with 22 bases left in between. Germline CDR1 and CDR2: SGHNT and YENEEA. This CDR3 spans 18 amino acids. DNA of the CDR3: TGTGCCAGCAGCTTACAACAGGTGGACCCCCGCACCCCAGATACGCAGTATTTT. Translation: CASSLQQVDPRTPDTQYF.

The rearrangement links TRBV27 to TRBJ1-5, with TRBD1 matching over 7 bases. The CDR3 covers 14 residues. Germline CDR1 and CDR2: MNHEY and SMNVEV (reference sequence). With 5 bases clipped from V and 4 bases from J, the junction kept 5 bases outside the gene matches. CDR3 in DNA: TGTGCCAGCAGTATCGGACAGGAAAATCAGCCCCAGCATTTT. This encodes CASSIGQENQPQHF.

This clone was seen a few times. This sequence joins TRBV5-1 and TRBJ1-2, with a tentative D call TRBD1 (6 bases). CDR1 SGHRS and CDR2 YFSETQ come from the germline V gene. Trimming took off 1 base at V and 6 bases at J, with 13 bases between the two ends. The CDR3 runs 14 residues. The CDR3 DNA reads TGCGCCAGCAGCTTGTTGGCAGGGGACCATGGCTACACCTTC. Translating it yields CASSLLAGDHGYTF.

This clone came up once. The J gene is TRBJ2-1, the V gene TRBV10-2; D is unclear. Per germline, CDR1 WSHSY and CDR2 SAAADI. The V end was cut by 1 base, the J end by 5 bases, with 3 bases between. The CDR3 runs to 12 residues. The CDR3 region is CASSEYNNEQFF. In DNA form, the CDR3 reads TGCGCCAGCAGTGAGTACAACAATGAGCAGTTCTTC.

This chain links TRBV6-5 with TRBJ2-1; D perhaps matches TRBD1 (6 bases). CDR3 length equals 13 residues. The V end lost 1 base, the J end lost 8 bases, and 9 bases lay between the germline ends. The germline CDR1 and CDR2 sequences are MNHEY and SVGAGI. The CDR3 coding sequence is TGTGCCAGCAGTTACTTACAGGGAGATGAGCAGTTCTTC. Its translation: CASSYLQGDEQFF.

V gene TRBV9 combines with J gene TRBJ1-4; TRBD1 agrees at 10 bases. Per the germline V gene, CDR1 is SGDLS and CDR2 is YYNGEE. The CDR3 runs 14 residues. V lost 4 bases to trimming and J lost 6 bases; unmatched junction nucleotides: 3. The CDR3 here is CASSQTGGDEKLFF. CDR3 DNA: TGTGCCAGCAGCCAGACAGGGGGCGATGAAAAACTGTTTTTT.

This sequence joins TRBV29-1 and TRBJ1-1; 9 nucleotides agree with TRBD1. V lost 0 bases, J lost 7 bases, and 9 bases stayed unmatched. Germline-derived CDR1 and CDR2 are SQVTM and ANQGSEA. The CDR3 consists of 15 residues. The CDR3 DNA follows: TGCAGCGTTGAAGATCCGGACAGGGGTGGTGGTGAAGCTTTCTTT. Residues: CSVEDPDRGGGEAFF.